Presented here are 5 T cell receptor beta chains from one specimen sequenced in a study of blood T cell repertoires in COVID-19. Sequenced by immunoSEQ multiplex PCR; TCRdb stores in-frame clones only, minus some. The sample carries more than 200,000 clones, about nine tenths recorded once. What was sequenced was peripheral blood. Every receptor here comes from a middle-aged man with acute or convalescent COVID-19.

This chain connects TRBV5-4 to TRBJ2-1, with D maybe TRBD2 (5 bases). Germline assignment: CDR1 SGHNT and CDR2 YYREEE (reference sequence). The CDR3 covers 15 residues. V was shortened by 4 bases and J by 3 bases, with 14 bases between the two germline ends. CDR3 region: CASSPGSVIYNEQFF. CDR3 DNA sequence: TGTGCCAGCAGCCCGGGTAGCGTAATCTACAATGAGCAGTTCTTC.

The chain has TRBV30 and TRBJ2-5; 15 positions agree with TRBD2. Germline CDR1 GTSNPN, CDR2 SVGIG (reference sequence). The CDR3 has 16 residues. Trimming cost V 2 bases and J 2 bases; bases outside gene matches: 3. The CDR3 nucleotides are TGTGCCTGGAGTAAGGGACTAGCGGGGGGTCAAGAGACCCAGTACTTC. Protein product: CAWSKGLAGGQETQYF.

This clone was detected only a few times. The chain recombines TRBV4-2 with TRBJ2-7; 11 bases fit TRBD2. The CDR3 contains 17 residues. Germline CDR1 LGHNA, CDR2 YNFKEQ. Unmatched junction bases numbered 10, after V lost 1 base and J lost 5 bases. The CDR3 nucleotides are TGTGCCAGCAGCCAAGCGGCTCTAGCGGGAGGTATACACGAGCAGTACTTC. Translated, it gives CASSQAALAGGIHEQYF.

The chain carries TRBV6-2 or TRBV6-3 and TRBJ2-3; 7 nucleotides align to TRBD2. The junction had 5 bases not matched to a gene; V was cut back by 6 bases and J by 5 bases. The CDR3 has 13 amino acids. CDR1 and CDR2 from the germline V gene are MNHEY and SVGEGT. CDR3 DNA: TGTGCCAGCAGGCCTCGGGGGGAAGATACGCAGTATTTT. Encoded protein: CASRPRGEDTQYF.

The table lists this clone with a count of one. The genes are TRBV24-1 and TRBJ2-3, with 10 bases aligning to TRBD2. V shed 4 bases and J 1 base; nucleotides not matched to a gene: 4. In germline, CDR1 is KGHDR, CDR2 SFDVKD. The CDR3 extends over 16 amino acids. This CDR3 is CATSETGTSGTDTQYF. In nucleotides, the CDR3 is TGTGCCACCAGTGAGACCGGGACTAGCGGCACAGATACGCAGTATTTT.